Following are 20 T cell receptor beta chains from one sample sequenced in a study of blood T cell repertoires in COVID-19. The method was immunoSEQ multiplex PCR; TCRdb's version includes in-frame clones alone and lacks a portion of them. This table holds a few hundred thousand clones, approximately 82% found once. Sequencing was performed on peripheral blood. The receptor source for this set is a woman aged 50 to 65 with acute or convalescent COVID-19.

The J gene is TRBJ1-4, the V gene TRBV4-2, with 8 bases that match TRBD1. Germline CDR1 and CDR2: LGHNA and YNFKEQ. CDR3 length: 16 residues. The V gene end was trimmed by 0 bases and the J gene end by 6 bases; junction bases not matched to a gene: 6. CDR3 coding DNA: TGTGCCAGCAGCCAAGATGCGGACAGGGCCTATGAAAAACTGTTTTTT. It is translated as CASSQDADRAYEKLFF.

This CDR3 reads CASRERGGRYISGANVLTF. CDR3 DNA: TGTGCCAGCAGGGAGAGAGGGGGTCGCTACATATCTGGGGCCAACGTCCTGACTTTC. This chain connects TRBV2 to TRBJ2-6; D is perhaps TRBD1 (6 bases). The CDR3 has 19 residues. Trimming shortened V by 6 bases and J by 1 base, and 22 bases separated the two germline ends. The germline gives CDR1 SNHLY, CDR2 FYNNEI.

The chain has TRBV7-9 and TRBJ2-1, with unresolved D. Germline V CDR1 and CDR2: SEHNR, FQNEAQ (reference sequence). CDR3 length: 14 amino acids. With 1 base removed from V and 6 bases from J, the gap between germline ends came to 10 bases. For the CDR3, the DNA is TGTGCCAGCAGCTTAGTGAGCCTAGGCAATGAGCAGTTCTTC. Its protein is CASSLVSLGNEQFF.

The genes are TRBV10-1 and TRBJ1-1; D might be TRBD1 (5 bases). V gave up 5 bases and J gave up 5 bases, with 12 bases separating them. This CDR3 comprises 13 residues. Germline CDR1 and CDR2: WNHNN and SYGVQD (reference sequence). CDR3 DNA sequence: TGCGCCAGCAGTCCCCAGGGAGGGACTGAAGCTTTCTTT. Protein: CASSPQGGTEAFF.

The rearrangement links TRBV5-4 to TRBJ1-2; D call uncertain. The CDR3 contains 14 residues. Trimming removed 2 bases from V and 2 bases from J, with 10 bases in between. Germline V lookup: CDR1 SGHNT, CDR2 YYREEE (reference sequence). The CDR3 nucleotides are TGTGCCAGCAGCTTCGAGGGTTGGAACTATGGCTACACCTTC. This translates into CASSFEGWNYGYTF.

The V gene is TRBV10-3, the J gene TRBJ2-5; 12 bases match TRBD2. The germline V gene encodes CDR1 ENHRY and CDR2 SYGVKD. This CDR3 contains 16 residues. With V trimmed by 0 bases and J by 3 bases, 2 bases remained unmatched. The chain's CDR3 is CAISESRLAGEETQYF. The CDR3 nucleotides read TGTGCCATCAGTGAGTCGAGACTAGCGGGAGAAGAGACCCAGTACTTC.

The rearrangement uses TRBV20-1 and TRBJ1-1; tentative D call: TRBD1 (5 bases). Between the trimmed V and J ends, which lost 3 bases and 4 bases, there was a span of 18 bases. CDR3 length: 15 amino acids. Germline assignment: CDR1 DFQATT and CDR2 SNEGSKA (reference sequence). CDR3 region: CSASDFGARGTEAFF. CDR3 in DNA: TGCAGTGCTAGTGATTTTGGGGCTAGGGGCACTGAAGCTTTCTTT.

The J gene is TRBJ1-4, the V gene TRBV18, with 8 bases aligning to TRBD1. The CDR3 sequence is 16 residues long. Germline V gene data show CDR1 as KGHSH and CDR2 as LQKENI. V shed 6 bases and J 3 bases; nucleotides not matched to a gene: 9. CDR3 DNA: TGTGCCAGCTCTCCAGGACAGGGCAACGCTAATGAAAAACTGTTTTTT. Protein sequence: CASSPGQGNANEKLFF.

The chain carries TRBV2 and TRBJ2-1; 8 bases are a match to TRBD1. The junction had 5 bases not matched to a gene; V was cut back by 4 bases and J by 0 bases. CDR3 length: 16 residues. From germline, CDR1 is SNHLY and CDR2 FYNNEI. CDR3 DNA: TGTGCCAGCAGTGTAGGACAGGGAGGCTCCTACAATGAGCAGTTCTTC. Its translation is CASSVGQGGSYNEQFF.

This chain links TRBV5-6 with TRBJ2-1; 14 bases are shared with TRBD2. The ends lost 3 bases at V and 8 bases at J; junction bases unmatched: 7. Germline values: CDR1 SGHDT, CDR2 YYEEEE. CDR3 length equals 16 residues. The CDR3: CASSWGLAGDGDEQFF. The CDR3 DNA reads TGTGCCAGCAGCTGGGGACTAGCGGGAGACGGTGATGAGCAGTTCTTC.

This clone is a singleton in its sample. The chain employs TRBV9 and TRBJ2-7, with 8 bases aligning to TRBD2. Per the germline V gene, CDR1 is SGDLS and CDR2 is YYNGEE. The CDR3 spans 15 residues. V lost 0 bases, J lost 5 bases, and 7 bases stayed unmatched. The CDR3 sequence: CASSVDGGRTNEQYF. Here the CDR3 DNA reads TGTGCCAGCAGCGTAGATGGCGGGAGGACGAACGAGCAGTACTTC.

The CDR3 coding sequence is TGTGCCATCAGTGAAGGGGCCTCTGGAAACACCATATATTTT. It encodes CAISEGASGNTIYF. This chain links TRBV10-3 with TRBJ1-3; D might be TRBD1 (5 bases). V was cut by 3 bases and J by 0 bases, with 6 bases left in between. Germline V gene lookup returns CDR1 ENHRY and CDR2 SYGVKD. The CDR3 contains 14 residues.

This clone was counted a few times. V is TRBV30 and J is TRBJ2-7; 11 positions match TRBD1. The CDR3 sequence is 15 residues long. The germline CDR1 and CDR2 sequences are GTSNPN and SVGIG (reference sequence). V was pared by 0 bases and J by 5 bases, with 6 bases of the junction left unmatched. For the CDR3, the DNA is TGTGCCTGGAGTGTATGGGGGACAGGGGGGGACGAGCAGTACGTC. Its translation is CAWSVWGTGGDEQYV.

The V call is TRBV7-3, the J call TRBJ2-2; 8 bases match TRBD2. Germline CDR1 is SGHTA and CDR2 is FQGTGA. The ends lost 1 base at V and 9 bases at J; junction bases unmatched: 4. CDR3 length: 14 residues. The CDR3, as DNA: TGTGCCAGCAGCTTAAAGCGGGAGCGGAGGGAGCTGTTTTTT. As protein: CASSLKRERRELFF.

CDR3: CASSKDTNSPLHF. CDR3 DNA: TGTGCCAGCAGTAAGGACACTAATTCACCCCTCCACTTT. The chain combines TRBV6-5 with TRBJ1-6, with a weak D call TRBD1 (5 bases). Trimming stripped 5 bases from V and 6 bases from J, with 8 bases between. The germline V gene encodes CDR1 MNHEY and CDR2 SVGAGI. The CDR3 is 13 residues long.

Concerning this clone: Additional DNA sequences in this sample encode the identical CDR3. This chain connects TRBV7-2 to TRBJ2-7; D may be TRBD1 (6 bases). V was pared by 5 bases and J by 4 bases, with 12 bases between. CDR1 SGHTA and CDR2 FQGNSA come from the germline V gene. The CDR3 consists of 13 residues. CDR3 bases: TGTGCCAGCAGCCCACAGGGAAGGTACGAGCAGTACTTC. The encoded protein is CASSPQGRYEQYF.

This chain uses TRBV7-9 with TRBJ2-2; a weak D match, TRBD1 (6 bases). V was pared by 2 bases and J by 3 bases, with 10 bases between. The CDR3 has 15 amino acids. Germline V lookup: CDR1 SEHNR, CDR2 FQNEAQ (reference sequence). The DNA for the CDR3 is TGTGCCAGCAGCTTAAGGACAGCGGACACCGGGGAGCTGTTTTTT. Amino acids: CASSLRTADTGELFF.

CDR3 sequence (DNA): TGTGCCAGCAGTGGACAGAATAGCAATCAGCCCCAGCATTTT. Protein product: CASSGQNSNQPQHF. This chain links TRBV3-1 (or the pseudogene TRBV3-2) with TRBJ1-5; D possibly corresponds to TRBD1 (6 bases). CDR1 LGHDT and CDR2 YNNKEL come from the germline V gene (reference sequence). The CDR3 extends over 14 amino acids. The V end was cut by 6 bases, the J end by 0 bases, with 9 bases between.

The chain combines TRBV7-7 with TRBJ2-7; 8 nucleotides align to TRBD2. J lost 6 bases, V lost 5 bases, and 6 bases had no gene match. CDR1 SSHAT and CDR2 FNYEAQ come from the germline V gene (reference sequence). The CDR3 runs 13 residues. This chain's CDR3 is CASSRSGTSEQYF. The CDR3 DNA is TGTGCCAGCAGCCGTAGCGGGACAAGCGAGCAGTACTTC.

This rearrangement joins TRBV11-3 to TRBJ1-1; no clear D. V lost 4 bases to trimming and J lost 8 bases, with 11 bases between them. Germline CDR1 SGHNT, CDR2 YENEEA. The CDR3 has 12 residues. DNA of the CDR3: TGTGCCAGCAGCTCGAACGCAGGAGAAGCTTTCTTT. It codes for CASSSNAGEAFF.